This T cell receptor beta chain was recovered during a study of control samples from healthy donors and cancer patients. Trimming cost V 0 bases and J 7 bases, with 16 bases left between them. The CDR3 is 15 amino acids. Germline CDR1 reads KGHSH; CDR2 reads LQKENI. Assay used: immunoSEQ multiplex PCR; TCRdb lists only in-frame clones, some missing. This sample carries about 180,000 clones, roughly 89% of them seen once, and the ten largest clones take 1.4%. The rearrangement links TRBV18 to TRBJ2-7, with a possible D match to TRBD1 (6 bases). The clonotype originates from a woman in her 50s in good health. Source material: blood. CDR3 sequence: CASSPPLNNRAEQYF. CDR3 coding DNA: TGTGCCAGCTCACCACCTTTGAACAACAGGGCGGAGCAGTACTTC.